This T cell receptor (beta chain) was recorded in a study of T cells in Graves' hyperthyroidism and ophthalmopathy. Points from the study as a whole: Most expanded thyroid clonotypes above 0.001 also appeared in blood. The model predicted ophthalmopathy a median approximately six months before onset.

Using RNA transcripts as the source, TCR beta CDR3 regions were amplified. TCR CDR3 regions were first amplified by RT-PCR with HTBI primers. MiXCR, applied by TCRdb to the multiplex PCR reads, yields one record per CDR3 protein. The table records about 840,000 distinct CDR3 sequences, approximately 40% of them present only once. Germline values: CDR1 SGHDT, CDR2 YYEEEE. This CDR3 has 15 amino acids. This clonotype was counted a few times. Antigen specificity is unknown. Its ends do not fully match the called genes, so a read error is possible. The chain recombines TRBV5-6 with TRBJ2-5, with 10 bases that match TRBD1. Material for sequencing was blood. This clonotype was sampled from a man aged 18 to 29 with Graves' hyperthyroidism. The CDR3 DNA reads TGTGCCAGCAGCAATCCGGACAGGGGGTACGAGACCCAATACTTC. Translation: CASSNPDRGYETQYF.